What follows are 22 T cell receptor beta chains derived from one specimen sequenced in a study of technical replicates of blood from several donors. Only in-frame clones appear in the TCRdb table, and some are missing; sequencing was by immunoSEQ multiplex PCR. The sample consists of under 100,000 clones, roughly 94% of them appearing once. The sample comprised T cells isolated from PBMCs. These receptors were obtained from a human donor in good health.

The CDR3: CASSRSAQLPYEQYF. The CDR3 bases are TGCGCCAGCAGCCGCTCCGCACAGTTACCCTACGAGCAGTACTTC. The chain carries TRBV4-1 and TRBJ2-7; D unclear. The germline gives CDR1 MGHRA, CDR2 YSYEKL. The CDR3 runs 15 residues. V gave up 4 bases and J gave up 2 bases, with 15 bases separating them.

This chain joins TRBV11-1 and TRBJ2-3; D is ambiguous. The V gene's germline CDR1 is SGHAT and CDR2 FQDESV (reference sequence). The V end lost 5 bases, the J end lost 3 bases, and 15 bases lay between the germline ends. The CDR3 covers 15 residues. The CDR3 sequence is CASSPQVTTTDTQYF. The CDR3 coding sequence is TGTGCCAGCAGCCCTCAGGTTACCACGACAGATACGCAGTATTTT. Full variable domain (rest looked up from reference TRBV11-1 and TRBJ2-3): EAEVAQSPRYKITEKSQAVAFWCDPISGHATLYWYRQILGQGPELLVQFQDESVVDDSQLPKDRFSAERLKGVDSTLKIQPAELGDSAMYLCASSPQVTTTDTQYFGPGTRLTVL.

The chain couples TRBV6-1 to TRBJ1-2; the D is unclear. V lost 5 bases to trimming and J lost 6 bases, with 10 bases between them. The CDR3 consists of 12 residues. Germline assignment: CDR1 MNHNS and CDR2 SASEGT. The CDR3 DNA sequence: TGTGCCAGCAGTCCAAGCGGTCATGGCTACACCTTC. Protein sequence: CASSPSGHGYTF.

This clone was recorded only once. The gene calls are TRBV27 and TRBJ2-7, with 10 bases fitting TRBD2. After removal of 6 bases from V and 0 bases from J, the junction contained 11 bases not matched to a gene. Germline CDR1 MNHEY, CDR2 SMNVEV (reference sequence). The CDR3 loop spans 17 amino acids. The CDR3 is CASSLLAGSPDSYEQYF. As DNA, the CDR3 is TGTGCCAGCAGCCTACTAGCGGGGAGCCCAGACTCCTACGAGCAGTACTTC.

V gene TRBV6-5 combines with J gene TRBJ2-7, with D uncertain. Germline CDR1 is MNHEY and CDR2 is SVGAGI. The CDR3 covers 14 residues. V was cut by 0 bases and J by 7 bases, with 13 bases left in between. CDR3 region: CASSYSDGSGEQYF. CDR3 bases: TGTGCCAGCAGTTACTCTGATGGCTCGGGTGAGCAGTACTTC.

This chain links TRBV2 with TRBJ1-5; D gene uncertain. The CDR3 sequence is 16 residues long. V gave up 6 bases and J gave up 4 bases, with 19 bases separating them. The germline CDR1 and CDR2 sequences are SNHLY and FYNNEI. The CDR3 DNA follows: TGTGCCAGCAGCCCTCGACTCTCGGGGTTTAATCAGCCCCAGCATTTT. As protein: CASSPRLSGFNQPQHF. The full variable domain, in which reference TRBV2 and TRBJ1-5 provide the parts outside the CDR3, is EPEVTQTPSHQVTQMGQEVILRCVPISNHLYFYWYRQILGQKVEFLVSFYNNEISEKSEIFDDQFSVERPDGSNFTLKIRSTKLEDSAMYFCASSPRLSGFNQPQHFGDGTRLSIL.

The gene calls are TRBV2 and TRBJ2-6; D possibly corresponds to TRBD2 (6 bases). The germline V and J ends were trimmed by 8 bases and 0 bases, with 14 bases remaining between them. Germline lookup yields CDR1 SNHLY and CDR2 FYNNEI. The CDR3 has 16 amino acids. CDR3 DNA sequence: TGTGCCAGCGGCCGGGACTCCCTCTCTGGGGCCAACGTCCTGACTTTC. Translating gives CASGRDSLSGANVLTF.

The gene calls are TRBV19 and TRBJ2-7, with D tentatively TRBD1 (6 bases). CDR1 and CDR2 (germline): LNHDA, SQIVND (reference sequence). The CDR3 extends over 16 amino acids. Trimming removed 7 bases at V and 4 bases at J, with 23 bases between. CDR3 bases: TGTGCCAGTATGGGATTCAATGACAGGTTGTCGTACGAGCAGTACTTC. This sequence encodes CASMGFNDRLSYEQYF.

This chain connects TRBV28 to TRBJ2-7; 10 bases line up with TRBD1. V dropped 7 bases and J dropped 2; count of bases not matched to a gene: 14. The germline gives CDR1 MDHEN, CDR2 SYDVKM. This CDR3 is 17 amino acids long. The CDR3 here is CASTTPLGQGVTYEQYF. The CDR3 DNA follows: TGTGCCAGCACCACCCCCCTTGGACAGGGGGTGACCTACGAGCAGTACTTC.

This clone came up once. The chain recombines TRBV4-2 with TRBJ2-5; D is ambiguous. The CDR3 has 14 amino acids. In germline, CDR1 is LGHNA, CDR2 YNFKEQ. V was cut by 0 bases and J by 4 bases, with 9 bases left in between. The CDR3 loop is CASSQERSRETQYF. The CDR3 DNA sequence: TGTGCCAGCAGCCAAGAGCGGAGCCGAGAGACCCAGTACTTC.

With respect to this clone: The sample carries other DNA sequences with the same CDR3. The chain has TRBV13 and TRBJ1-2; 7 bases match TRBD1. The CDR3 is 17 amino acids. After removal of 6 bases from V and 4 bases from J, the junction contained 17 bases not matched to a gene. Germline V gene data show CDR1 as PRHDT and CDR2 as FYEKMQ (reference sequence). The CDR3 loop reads CASSFLGQVDLGYGYTF. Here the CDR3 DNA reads TGTGCCAGCAGTTTTCTAGGACAGGTCGACCTGGGCTATGGCTACACCTTC. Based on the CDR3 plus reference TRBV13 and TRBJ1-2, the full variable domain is AAGVIQSPRHLIKEKRETATLKCYPIPRHDTVYWYQQGPGQDPQFLISFYEKMQSDKGSIPDRFSAQQFSDYHSELNMSSLELGDSALYFCASSFLGQVDLGYGYTFGSGTRLTVV.

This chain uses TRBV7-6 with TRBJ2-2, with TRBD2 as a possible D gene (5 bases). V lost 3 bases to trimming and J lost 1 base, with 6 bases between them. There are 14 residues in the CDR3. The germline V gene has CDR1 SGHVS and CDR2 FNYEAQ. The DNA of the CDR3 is TGTGCCAGCAGCTTGGCGGGGAACACCGGGGAGCTGTTTTTT. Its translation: CASSLAGNTGELFF.

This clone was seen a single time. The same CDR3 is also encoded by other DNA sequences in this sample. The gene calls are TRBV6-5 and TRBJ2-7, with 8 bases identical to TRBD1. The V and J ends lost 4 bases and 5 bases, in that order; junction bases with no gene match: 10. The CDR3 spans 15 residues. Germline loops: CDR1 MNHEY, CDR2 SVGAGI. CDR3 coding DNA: TGTGCCAGCAGTTTATTCGGGACAGGCGGTCACGAGCAGTACTTC. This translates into CASSLFGTGGHEQYF.

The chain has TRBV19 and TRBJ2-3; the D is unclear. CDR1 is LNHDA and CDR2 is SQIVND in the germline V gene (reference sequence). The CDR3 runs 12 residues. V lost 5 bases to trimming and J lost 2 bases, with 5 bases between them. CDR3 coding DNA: TGTGCCAGTAGTTCCCTCACAGATACGCAGTATTTT. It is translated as CASSSLTDTQYF.

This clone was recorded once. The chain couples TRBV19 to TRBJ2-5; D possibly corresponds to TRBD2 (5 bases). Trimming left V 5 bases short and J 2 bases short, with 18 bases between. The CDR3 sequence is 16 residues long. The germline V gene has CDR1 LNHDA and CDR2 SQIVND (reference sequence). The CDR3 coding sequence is TGTGCCAGTAGTCCACGCTCAGTTAGCGCTCAAGAGACCCAGTACTTC. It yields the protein CASSPRSVSAQETQYF. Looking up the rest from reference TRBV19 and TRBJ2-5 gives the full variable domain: DGGITQSPKYLFRKEGQNVTLSCEQNLNHDAMYWYRQDPGQGLRLIYYSQIVNDFQKGDIAEGYSVSREKKESFPLTVTSAQKNPTAFYLCASSPRSVSAQETQYFGPGTRLLVL.

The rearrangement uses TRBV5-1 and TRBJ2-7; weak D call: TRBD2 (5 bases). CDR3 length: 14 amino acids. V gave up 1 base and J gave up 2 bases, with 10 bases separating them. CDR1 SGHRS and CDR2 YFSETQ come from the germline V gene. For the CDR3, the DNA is TGCGCCAGCAGCTTGAGCGGTAACGCCTACGAGCAGTACTTC. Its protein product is CASSLSGNAYEQYF.

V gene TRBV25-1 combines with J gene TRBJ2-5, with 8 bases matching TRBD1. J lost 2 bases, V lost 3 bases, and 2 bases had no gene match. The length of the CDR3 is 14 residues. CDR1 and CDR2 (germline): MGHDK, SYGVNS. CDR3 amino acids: CASSDWTGQETQYF. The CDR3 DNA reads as TGTGCCAGCAGTGACTGGACAGGGCAAGAGACCCAGTACTTC.

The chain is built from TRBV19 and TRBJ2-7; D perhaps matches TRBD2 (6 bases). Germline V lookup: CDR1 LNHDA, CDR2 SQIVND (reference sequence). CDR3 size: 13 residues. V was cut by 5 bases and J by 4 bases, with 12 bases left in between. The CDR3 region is CASSLFGGYEQYF. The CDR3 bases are TGTGCCAGTAGTTTATTTGGGGGGTACGAGCAGTACTTC.

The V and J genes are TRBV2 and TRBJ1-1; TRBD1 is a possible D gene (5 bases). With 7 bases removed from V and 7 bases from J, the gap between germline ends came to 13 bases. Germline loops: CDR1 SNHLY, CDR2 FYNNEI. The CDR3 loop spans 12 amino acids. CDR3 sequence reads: CASTWTRVEAFF. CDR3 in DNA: TGTGCCAGCACCTGGACAAGGGTTGAAGCTTTCTTT.

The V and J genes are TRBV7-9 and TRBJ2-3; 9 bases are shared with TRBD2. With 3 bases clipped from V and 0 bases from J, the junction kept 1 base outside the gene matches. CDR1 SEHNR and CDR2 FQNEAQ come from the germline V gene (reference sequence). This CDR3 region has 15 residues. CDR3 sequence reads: CASSFSGRSTDTQYF. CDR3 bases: TGTGCCAGCAGCTTCAGCGGGAGGAGCACAGATACGCAGTATTTT.

The DNA of the CDR3 is TGCGCCAGCAGCCAAGGACTAGCGGGGAATGAGCAGTTCTTC. Translation: CASSQGLAGNEQFF. The chain joins TRBV4-1 to TRBJ2-1; 11 bases map to TRBD2. J lost 7 bases, V lost 1 base, and 0 bases had no gene match. The germline gives CDR1 MGHRA, CDR2 YSYEKL. The CDR3 is 14 amino acids.

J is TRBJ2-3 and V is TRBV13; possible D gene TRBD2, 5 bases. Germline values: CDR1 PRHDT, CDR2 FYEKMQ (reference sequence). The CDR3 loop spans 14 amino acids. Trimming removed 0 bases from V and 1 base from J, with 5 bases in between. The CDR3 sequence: CASSLGRGTDTQYF. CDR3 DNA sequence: TGTGCCAGCAGCTTAGGGCGGGGCACAGATACGCAGTATTTT.